This record looks at one TCR beta chain sequence and its context. V was cut by 2 bases and J by 5 bases, with 9 bases left in between. The CDR3 has 13 residues. CDR1 is GTSNPN, CDR2 SVGIG, per germline (reference sequence). This specimen comes from a study of PD-1 blockade in mismatch repair-deficient tumors. Measured with immunoSEQ multiplex PCR; TCRdb has only the in-frame clones, and not every one. The sample includes tens of thousands of clones, approximately 78% of them seen just once. The TCR was taken from an adult with mismatch repair-deficient cancer. The rearrangement links TRBV30 to TRBJ2-2; D is unresolved. Specimen: peripheral blood, collected 4 weeks after starting pembrolizumab. CDR3 amino acids: CAWSYGLTGELFF. As DNA, the CDR3 is TGTGCCTGGAGTTATGGTTTAACCGGGGAGCTGTTTTTT.